This TCR beta chain was identified during a study of cytomegalovirus exposure and HLA in healthy donors. PCR involved 60 Vbeta and 13 Jbeta primers. The assay was immunoSEQ multiplex PCR, and TCRdb's table has in-frame clones only and misses some. Seen here are about 64,000 clones, approximately 83% observed once, and the top ten hold about 11%. V lost 5 bases to trimming and J lost 5 bases; unmatched junction nucleotides: 7. Germline values: CDR1 SGHNT, CDR2 YENEEA. The CDR3 length is 16 residues. This TCR was sampled from a female donor in good health and CMV-seronegative. This chain links TRBV11-3 with TRBJ2-1, with 12 nucleotides matching TRBD2. Sequencing was performed on PBMCs. CDR3 sequence reads: CASSEVGLAGNNEQFF. In nucleotides, the CDR3 is TGTGCCAGCAGCGAAGTCGGACTAGCGGGGAACAATGAGCAGTTCTTC.